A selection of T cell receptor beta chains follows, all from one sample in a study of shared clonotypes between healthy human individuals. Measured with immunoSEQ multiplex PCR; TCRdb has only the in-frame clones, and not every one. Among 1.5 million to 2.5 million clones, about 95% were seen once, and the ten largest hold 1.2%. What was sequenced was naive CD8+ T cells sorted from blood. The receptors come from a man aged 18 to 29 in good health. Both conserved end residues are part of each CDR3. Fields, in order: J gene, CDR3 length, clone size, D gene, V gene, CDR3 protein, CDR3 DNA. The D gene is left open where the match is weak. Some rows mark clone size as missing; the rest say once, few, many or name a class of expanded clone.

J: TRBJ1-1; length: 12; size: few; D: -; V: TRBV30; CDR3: CAWSVGATEAFF; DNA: TGTGCCTGGAGTGTAGGGGCCACTGAAGCTTTCTTT
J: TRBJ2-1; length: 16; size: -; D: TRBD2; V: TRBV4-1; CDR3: CASSQDNGLAGIEQFF; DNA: TGCGCCAGCAGCCAAGATAACGGACTAGCGGGAATTGAGCAGTTCTTC
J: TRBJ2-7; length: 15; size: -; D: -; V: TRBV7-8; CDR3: CASSLAGTLPYEQYF; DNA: TGTGCCAGCAGCTTAGCCGGGACCCTGCCCTACGAGCAGTACTTC
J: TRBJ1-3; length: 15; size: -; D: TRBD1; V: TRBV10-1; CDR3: CASSRDRGPGNTIYF; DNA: TGCGCCAGTTCTCGGGACAGGGGGCCTGGAAACACCATATATTTT
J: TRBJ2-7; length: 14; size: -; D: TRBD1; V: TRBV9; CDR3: CASSVGGTGAEQYF; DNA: TGTGCCAGCAGCGTCGGGGGGACAGGGGCCGAGCAGTACTTC
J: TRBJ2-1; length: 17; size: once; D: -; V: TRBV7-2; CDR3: CASSSASLAPPGNEQFF; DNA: TGTGCCAGCAGCTCGGCATCTTTAGCGCCCCCTGGCAATGAGCAGTTCTTC
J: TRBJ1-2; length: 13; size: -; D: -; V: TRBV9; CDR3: CASTPGVNYGYTF; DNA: TGTGCCAGCACGCCGGGGGTTAACTATGGCTACACCTTC
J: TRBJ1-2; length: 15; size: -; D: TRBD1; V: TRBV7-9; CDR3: CASSSWTGGDYGYTF; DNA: TGTGCCAGCAGCTCTTGGACAGGGGGCGACTATGGCTACACCTTC
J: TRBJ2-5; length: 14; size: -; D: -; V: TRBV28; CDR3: CASRSPGAQETQYF; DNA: TGTGCCAGCAGGTCTCCAGGGGCCCAAGAGACCCAGTACTTC
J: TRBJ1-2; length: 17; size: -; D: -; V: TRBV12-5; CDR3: CASGLVRWGGHNYGYTF; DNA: TGTGCTAGTGGTTTGGTACGATGGGGGGGACATAACTATGGCTACACCTTC